Shown below are 26 T cell receptor beta chains from a single sample sequenced in a study of cytomegalovirus exposure and HLA in healthy donors. PCR amplification relied on 60 Vbeta primers (plus 13 Jbeta primers). Sequenced by immunoSEQ multiplex PCR; TCRdb stores in-frame clones only, minus some. The profile covers about 180,000 clones, with around 74% appearing a single time and approximately 2.9% taken by the ten largest. Material: PBMCs. All receptors come from a male donor in good health and CMV-seronegative.

The rearrangement links TRBV6-5 to TRBJ2-1, with unresolved D. The CDR3 extends over 15 amino acids. The germline V and J ends were trimmed by 6 bases and 0 bases, with 12 bases remaining between them. Germline CDR1 and CDR2: MNHEY and SVGAGI. CDR3 loop: CASRSMGYSYNEQFF. CDR3 bases: TGTGCCAGCAGATCTATGGGCTACTCCTACAATGAGCAGTTCTTC.

The J gene is TRBJ2-7, the V gene TRBV11-2; D might be TRBD1 (6 bases). V was shortened by 6 bases and J by 5 bases, with 11 bases between the two germline ends. Germline-derived CDR1 and CDR2 are SGHAT and FQNNGV. This CDR3 spans 12 amino acids. DNA for the CDR3: TGTGCCAGCAGTCCTGACAGGCACGAGCAGTACTTC. It specifies CASSPDRHEQYF.

V and J are TRBV19 and TRBJ1-5; D remains unclear. CDR1 and CDR2 (germline): LNHDA, SQIVND (reference sequence). The CDR3 spans 15 residues. Trimming removed 5 bases from V and 7 bases from J, with 18 bases in between. The CDR3 DNA reads TGTGCCAGTAGTCCCTGGGCCTCCAAGGCGCAGCCCCAGCATTTT. Protein product: CASSPWASKAQPQHF.

V and J are TRBV4-2 and TRBJ1-4; TRBD1 agrees at 9 bases. There are 17 residues in the CDR3. The junction had 9 bases not matched to a gene; V was cut back by 4 bases and J by 3 bases. Germline V gene lookup returns CDR1 LGHNA and CDR2 YNFKEQ. The CDR3 sequence is CASSLKRTGDSNEKLFF. The CDR3 bases are TGTGCCAGCAGCCTGAAGCGGACAGGGGATTCTAATGAAAAACTGTTTTTT.

This chain links TRBV19 with TRBJ2-3; 9 bases align to TRBD1. V dropped 6 bases and J dropped 0; count of bases not matched to a gene: 1. Per germline, CDR1 LNHDA and CDR2 SQIVND (reference sequence). The CDR3 contains 14 residues. The CDR3 coding sequence is TGTGCCAGTAGCGGACAGGGGAGCACAGATACGCAGTATTTT. This translates into CASSGQGSTDTQYF.

The genes are TRBV7-9 and TRBJ1-6; TRBD1 aligns across 9 bases. CDR3 length equals 15 residues. J was trimmed by 9 bases and V by 5 bases; bases with no gene match: 8. From germline, CDR1 is SEHNR and CDR2 FQNEAQ (reference sequence). CDR3 nucleotides: TGTGCCAGCAGCGCGGACAGGGGTCGGGGTTCACCCCTCCACTTT. Protein product: CASSADRGRGSPLHF.

Only one count was recorded for this clone. The chain links TRBV27 to TRBJ2-5; D is ambiguous. This CDR3 contains 16 residues. Looked up from germline, CDR1 is MNHEY and CDR2 is SMNVEV (reference sequence). The ends were cut back, 0 bases at V and 1 base at J, with 12 bases in the middle. The CDR3 DNA follows: TGTGCCAGCAGTTTATCACCGAATTTGCGCCAAGAGACCCAGTACTTC. It translates to CASSLSPNLRQETQYF.

CDR3 DNA sequence: TGTGCCAGCAGCTTGTCATGGCTGACCGGGGAGCTGTTTTTT. It encodes CASSLSWLTGELFF. This chain links TRBV7-9 with TRBJ2-2; D uncertain. This CDR3 comprises 14 residues. Trimming pared 3 bases from V and 5 bases from J, leaving 10 bases between. Germline V gene sequence: CDR1 SEHNR, CDR2 FQNEAQ (reference sequence).

This clone was detected a few times. The rearrangement links TRBV4-2 to TRBJ1-5, with TRBD1 as a possible D gene (5 bases). The CDR3 has 15 amino acids. Germline CDR1 is LGHNA and CDR2 is YNFKEQ. Trimming left V 0 bases short and J 4 bases short, with 10 bases between. DNA of the CDR3: TGTGCCAGCAGCCAAGATCGGGGGAAAAATCAGCCCCAGCATTTT. Its translation is CASSQDRGKNQPQHF.

The table lists this clone with a few counts. The chain couples TRBV6-1 to TRBJ1-1; D possibly corresponds to TRBD1 (6 bases). Germline CDR1 reads MNHNS; CDR2 reads SASEGT. This CDR3 is built from 14 residues. V lost 4 bases and J 1 base, leaving 10 bases between the germline ends. For the CDR3, the DNA is TGTGCCAGCAGTGTACAGGGCCCGAACACTGAAGCTTTCTTT. It codes for CASSVQGPNTEAFF.

The V and J genes are TRBV6-5 and TRBJ2-1, with TRBD2 matching over 13 bases. Germline CDR1 MNHEY, CDR2 SVGAGI. The CDR3 extends over 16 amino acids. The junction had 7 bases not matched to a gene; V was cut back by 4 bases and J by 7 bases. For the CDR3, the DNA is TGTGCCAGCAGTTCATGGACTAGCGGGAGAACGAATGAGCAGTTCTTC. Protein sequence: CASSSWTSGRTNEQFF.

The table lists this clone with a count of one. The chain joins TRBV6-5 to TRBJ1-5; 9 nucleotides line up with TRBD1. CDR1 and CDR2 from the germline V gene are MNHEY and SVGAGI. V lost 5 bases to trimming and J lost 7 bases; unmatched junction nucleotides: 9. The CDR3 totals 15 residues. CDR3 protein: CASSRQGGFGQPQHF. CDR3 DNA: TGTGCCAGCAGTCGACAGGGGGGATTCGGGCAGCCCCAGCATTTT.

The gene calls are TRBV5-4 and TRBJ1-3; D possibly corresponds to TRBD1 (6 bases). Trimming stripped 0 bases from V and 0 bases from J, with 7 bases between. This CDR3 is built from 15 residues. Germline V gives CDR1 SGHNT, CDR2 YYREEE (reference sequence). This CDR3 reads CASSLGQVSGNTIYF. As DNA, the CDR3 is TGTGCCAGCAGCTTGGGACAGGTCTCTGGAAACACCATATATTTT. The variable domain in full, completed from reference TRBV5-4 and TRBJ1-3, reads ETGVTQSPTHLIKTRGQQVTLRCSSQSGHNTVSWYQQALGQGPQFIFQYYREEENGRGNFPPRFSGLQFPNYSSELNVNALELDDSALYLCASSLGQVSGNTIYFGEGSWLTVV.

In its sample, this clone was seen once. The chain employs TRBV7-9 and TRBJ1-1; no clear D. The CDR3 is 13 residues long. Trimming stripped 6 bases from V and 8 bases from J, with 16 bases between. The V gene's germline CDR1 is SEHNR and CDR2 FQNEAQ (reference sequence). In nucleotides, the CDR3 is TGTGCCAGCAGTATCGGTGATGGGCAAGAAGCTTTCTTT. Translated: CASSIGDGQEAFF.

CDR3 sequence: CAISESGTSGVSWTDTQYF. In DNA, the CDR3 is TGTGCCATCAGTGAGTCCGGGACTAGCGGGGTCTCATGGACAGATACGCAGTATTTT. This chain uses TRBV10-3 with TRBJ2-3; 13 bases are shared with TRBD2. The germline V gene encodes CDR1 ENHRY and CDR2 SYGVKD. This CDR3 is built from 19 residues. V lost 0 bases and J lost 3; bases outside the gene matches: 9.

This clone showed up just once. CDR3: CASSEQSYEQYF. CDR3 DNA sequence: TGTGCCAGCAGTGAACAATCCTACGAGCAGTACTTC. V and J are TRBV2 and TRBJ2-7; D remains ambiguous. V was trimmed by 2 bases and J by 1 base, leaving 3 bases between them. Germline CDR1 reads SNHLY; CDR2 reads FYNNEI. The CDR3 length is 12 residues.

In this sample, this clone turned up once. J is TRBJ2-1 and V is TRBV28; 7 bases are a match to TRBD2. V shed 5 bases, J shed 0 bases, and the junction held 1 base outside the gene matches. CDR1 is MDHEN, CDR2 SYDVKM, per germline. This CDR3 is 14 amino acids long. The CDR3 protein is CASSSGNSYNEQFF. In nucleotides, the CDR3 is TGTGCCAGCAGTAGCGGGAACTCCTACAATGAGCAGTTCTTC. Drawing the rest from reference TRBV28 and TRBJ2-1, the complete variable domain is DVKVTQSSRYLVKRTGEKVFLECVQDMDHENMFWYRQDPGLGLRLIYFSYDVKMKEKGDIPEGYSVSREKKERFSLILESASTNQTSMYLCASSSGNSYNEQFFGPGTRLTVL.

This clone was observed a few times. The rearrangement joins TRBV30 to TRBJ2-3; D not certain. Germline V gene data show CDR1 as GTSNPN and CDR2 as SVGIG (reference sequence). Trimming shortened V by 3 bases and J by 0 bases, and 10 bases separated the two germline ends. The CDR3 loop spans 14 amino acids. The chain's CDR3 is CAWRNLPSTDTQYF. Here the CDR3 DNA reads TGTGCCTGGAGGAACTTACCTAGCACAGATACGCAGTATTTT.

The CDR3 coding sequence is TGTGCCAGCAGCTTAGGTAGTAAAGTCGGGGATACGCAGTATTTT. This translates into CASSLGSKVGDTQYF. The chain links TRBV7-2 to TRBJ2-3, with D unresolved. CDR3 length: 15 residues. Trimming cost V 1 base and J 6 bases, with 14 bases left between them. The germline V gene has CDR1 SGHTA and CDR2 FQGNSA.

The rearrangement joins TRBV19 to TRBJ2-3; 9 bases line up with TRBD1. Per germline, CDR1 LNHDA and CDR2 SQIVND (reference sequence). CDR3 length: 15 amino acids. V lost 4 bases and J lost 2; bases outside the gene matches: 4. CDR3 DNA sequence: TGTGCCAGTAGTACCGGGACAGGGCACACAGATACGCAGTATTTT. Residues: CASSTGTGHTDTQYF.

This clone has just one count. This rearrangement joins TRBV7-3 to TRBJ1-1, with D uncertain. The germline gives CDR1 SGHTA, CDR2 FQGTGA. The CDR3 covers 15 residues. V lost 4 bases and J 2 bases, leaving 14 bases between the germline ends. This CDR3 reads CASSSRGGINTEAFF. CDR3 bases: TGTGCCAGCAGCTCTCGCGGAGGGATCAACACTGAAGCTTTCTTT.

This clone showed up just once. The chain is built from TRBV28 and TRBJ2-4, with 7 bases lining up with TRBD2. V was clipped by 6 bases and J by 1 base; unmatched bases: 6. The CDR3 is 15 amino acids. The V gene's germline CDR1 is MDHEN and CDR2 SYDVKM. As DNA, the CDR3 is TGTGCCAGCAGAAGGGAGGGCCGGGCCAAAAACATTCAGTACTTC. Protein sequence: CASRREGRAKNIQYF. The complete variable domain, with remaining parts taken from reference TRBV28 and TRBJ2-4, reads DVKVTQSSRYLVKRTGEKVFLECVQDMDHENMFWYRQDPGLGLRLIYFSYDVKMKEKGDIPEGYSVSREKKERFSLILESASTNQTSMYLCASRREGRAKNIQYFGAGTRLSVL.

This chain uses TRBV21-1 with TRBJ2-7; the tabulated D call, TRBD2, remains unverified against the DNA. TRBV21-1 is classified as a pseudogene. This CDR3 is built from 16 residues. Here the CDR3 DNA reads TGTGCCAGCAGCACTTGGGGGGGGACTGACGGTCACGAGCAGTACTTC. This sequence encodes CASSTWGGTDGHEQYF.

This clone was counted once. The rearrangement links TRBV6-5 to TRBJ1-2, with 8 bases lining up with TRBD1. V was pared by 4 bases and J by 4 bases, with 5 bases of the junction left unmatched. Germline loops: CDR1 MNHEY, CDR2 SVGAGI. The CDR3 is made up of 14 amino acids. The CDR3 sequence: CASSFQTGAYGYTF. CDR3 nucleotides: TGTGCCAGCAGTTTCCAGACAGGGGCCTATGGCTACACCTTC.

V gene TRBV2 combines with J gene TRBJ1-5; D is undetermined. Between the trimmed V and J ends, which lost 6 bases and 5 bases, there was a span of 14 bases. The germline V gene encodes CDR1 SNHLY and CDR2 FYNNEI. The CDR3 spans 14 residues. CDR3 nucleotides: TGTGCCAGCAGCGCTTGGACTCTCGATCAGCCCCAGCATTTT. Amino acid sequence: CASSAWTLDQPQHF.

The rearrangement joins TRBV19 to TRBJ1-2, with 7 positions matching TRBD1. With 5 bases clipped from V and 8 bases from J, the junction kept 5 bases outside the gene matches. Looked up from germline, CDR1 is LNHDA and CDR2 is SQIVND (reference sequence). The CDR3 is 12 amino acids. CDR3 loop: CASSFRGRGYTF. For the CDR3, the DNA is TGTGCCAGTAGTTTCAGGGGGAGAGGCTACACCTTC.